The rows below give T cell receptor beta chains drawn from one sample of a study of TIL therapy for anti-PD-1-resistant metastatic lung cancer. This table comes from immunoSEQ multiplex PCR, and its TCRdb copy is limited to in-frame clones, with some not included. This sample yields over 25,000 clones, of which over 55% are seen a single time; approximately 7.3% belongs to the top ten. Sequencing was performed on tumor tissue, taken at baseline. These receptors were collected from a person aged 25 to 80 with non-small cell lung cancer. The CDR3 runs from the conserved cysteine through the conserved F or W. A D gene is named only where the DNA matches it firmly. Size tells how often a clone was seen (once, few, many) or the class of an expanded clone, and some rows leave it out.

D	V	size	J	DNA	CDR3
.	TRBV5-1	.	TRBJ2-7	TGCGCCAGCAGCTTGGCCGGGGGCGAGCAGTACTTC	CASSLAGGEQYF
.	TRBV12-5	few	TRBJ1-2	TGTGCTAGCGGCAGGAGGCAGGGGACGGACTATGGCTACACCTTC	CASGRRQGTDYGYTF
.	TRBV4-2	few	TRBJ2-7	TGTGCCAGCAGCCAAGGCGGCGGGGACAGCTCCTACGAGCAGTACTTC	CASSQGGGDSSYEQYF
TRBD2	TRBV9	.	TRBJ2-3	TGTGCCAGCAGCCTAACCGGGGGGGCGGGAGATACGCAGTATTTT	CASSLTGGAGDTQYF
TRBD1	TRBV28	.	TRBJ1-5	TGTGCCAGCAAGGTTACTCCGGGACAGGGAGGCAATCAGCCCCAGCATTTT	CASKVTPGQGGNQPQHF
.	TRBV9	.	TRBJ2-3	TGTGCCAGCAGCCCCCTCTCTAGGGGGACAGATACGCAGTATTTT	CASSPLSRGTDTQYF
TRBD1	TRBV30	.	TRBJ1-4	TGTGCCTGGAGCAATTCAGGGGGCGAAAAACTGTTTTTT	CAWSNSGGEKLFF
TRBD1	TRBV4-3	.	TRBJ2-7	TGCGCCAGCAGCCATAGACAGGGGGGAGACTACGAGCAGTACTTC	CASSHRQGGDYEQYF
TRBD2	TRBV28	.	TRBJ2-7	TGTGCCAGCAGTTTTGTAGCGGGGACCTACGAGCAGTACTTC	CASSFVAGTYEQYF
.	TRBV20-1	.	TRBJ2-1	TGCAGTGCTATCTATTACAATGAGCAGTTCTTC	CSAIYYNEQFF
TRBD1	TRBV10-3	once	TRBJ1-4	TGTGCCATCAGTGAGGAGGGACAGGAGGCTAATGAAAAACTGTTTTTT	CAISEEGQEANEKLFF
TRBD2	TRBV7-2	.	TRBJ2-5	TGTGCCAGCAGCCGATCTAGCGGGGGGGCAGAGACCCAGTACTTC	CASSRSSGGAETQYF
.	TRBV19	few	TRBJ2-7	TGTGCCAGTAGCCCCAGAACAGGGAACTACGAGCAGTACTTC	CASSPRTGNYEQYF
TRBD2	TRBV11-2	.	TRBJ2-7	TGTGCCAGCAGCTTAGATCTGGGGGGGGGCTACGAGCAGTACTTC	CASSLDLGGGYEQYF
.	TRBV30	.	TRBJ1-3	TGTGCCTGGAGTGAGGGCGGGAACACCATATATTTT	CAWSEGGNTIYF
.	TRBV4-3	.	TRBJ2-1	TGCGCCAGCAGCCAAGGACTTATCCCAGGAGTTGAGCAGTTCTTC	CASSQGLIPGVEQFF
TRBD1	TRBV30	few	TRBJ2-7	TGTGCCTGGAGCACAACAGGGGTCGAGCAGTACTTC	CAWSTTGVEQYF
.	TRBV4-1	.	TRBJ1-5	TGCGCCAGCAGCCAAGAGGGTAGGGGGGAGAGAGCCCAGCATTTT	CASSQEGRGERAQHF
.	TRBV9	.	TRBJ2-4	TGTGCCAGCAGCGTAGGGGCGGGAATAGCCAAAAACATTCAGTACTTC	CASSVGAGIAKNIQYF
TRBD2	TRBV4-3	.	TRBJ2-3	TGCGCCAGCAGCCAAGAGGGGCGGGGGGGCACAGATACGCAGTATTTT	CASSQEGRGGTDTQYF
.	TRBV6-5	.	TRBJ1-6	TGTGCCAGCCAGGGTGATTCACCCCTCCACTTT	CASQGDSPLHF
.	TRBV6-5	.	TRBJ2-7	TGTGCCAGCAGTCACCGGGGGAGCTACGAGCAGTACTTC	CASSHRGSYEQYF
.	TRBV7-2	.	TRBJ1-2	TGTGCCAGCAGCAACACGAGGGGAGGCTATGGCTACACCTTC	CASSNTRGGYGYTF
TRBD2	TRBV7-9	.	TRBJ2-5	TGTGCCAGCAGCCAGGCGGGGGGATCAGAGACCCAGTACTTC	CASSQAGGSETQYF
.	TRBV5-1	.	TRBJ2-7	TGCGCCAGCAGCCCCGGGACTTACTCCGAGCAGTACTTC	CASSPGTYSEQYF
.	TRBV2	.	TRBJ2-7	TGTGCCAGCGGGATAAAGAGATACGAGCAGTACTTC	CASGIKRYEQYF
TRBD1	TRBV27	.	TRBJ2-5	TGTGCCAGCAGTGTGGACAGGGGGATGGAGACCCAGTACTTC	CASSVDRGMETQYF
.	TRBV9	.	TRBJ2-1	TGTGCCAGCAGCGTACCCGCCCACGATGAGCAGTTCTTC	CASSVPAHDEQFF
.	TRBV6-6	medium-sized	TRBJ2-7	TGTGCCAGCAGTTACAGGTTTGGCGAGCAGTACTTC	CASSYRFGEQYF
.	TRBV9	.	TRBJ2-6	TGTGCCAGCAGCACTTTCCTCTCTGGGGCCAACGTCCTGACTTTC	CASSTFLSGANVLTF
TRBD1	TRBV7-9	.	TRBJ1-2	TGTGCCAGCAGCCCAAGACAGGGAACATACACCTTC	CASSPRQGTYTF
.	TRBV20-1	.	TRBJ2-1	TGCAGTGAAAGAATTGGGGACTTTCAGTTCTTC	CSERIGDFQFF
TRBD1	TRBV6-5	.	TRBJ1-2	TGTGCCAGCAGTCCCTCAAAACGACAGGGCCGTGGCTACACCTTC	CASSPSKRQGRGYTF
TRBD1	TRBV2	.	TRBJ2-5	TGTGCCAGCAGTGTGGGACAGGGTATGATAATAGAGACCCAGTACTTC	CASSVGQGMIIETQYF
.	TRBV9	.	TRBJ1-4	TGTGCCAGCAACGCGGGCGGGGGCGTAGGACTAGGAGAAAAACTGTTTTTT	CASNAGGGVGLGEKLFF
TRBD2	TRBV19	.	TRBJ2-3	TGTGCCAGTCGGACTAGCGGGGGGATAACAGATACGCAGTATTTT	CASRTSGGITDTQYF